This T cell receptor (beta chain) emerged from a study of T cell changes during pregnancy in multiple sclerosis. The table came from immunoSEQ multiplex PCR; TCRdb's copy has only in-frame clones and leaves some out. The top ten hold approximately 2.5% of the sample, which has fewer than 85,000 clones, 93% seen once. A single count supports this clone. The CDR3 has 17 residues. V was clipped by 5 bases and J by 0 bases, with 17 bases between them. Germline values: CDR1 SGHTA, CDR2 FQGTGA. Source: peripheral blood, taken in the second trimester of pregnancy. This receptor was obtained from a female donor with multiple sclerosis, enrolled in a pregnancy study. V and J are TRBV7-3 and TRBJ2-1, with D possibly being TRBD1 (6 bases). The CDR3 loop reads CASSPRLRDTSYNEQFF. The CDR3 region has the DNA TGTGCCAGCAGCCCCCGTCTCCGGGACACCTCCTACAATGAGCAGTTCTTC.